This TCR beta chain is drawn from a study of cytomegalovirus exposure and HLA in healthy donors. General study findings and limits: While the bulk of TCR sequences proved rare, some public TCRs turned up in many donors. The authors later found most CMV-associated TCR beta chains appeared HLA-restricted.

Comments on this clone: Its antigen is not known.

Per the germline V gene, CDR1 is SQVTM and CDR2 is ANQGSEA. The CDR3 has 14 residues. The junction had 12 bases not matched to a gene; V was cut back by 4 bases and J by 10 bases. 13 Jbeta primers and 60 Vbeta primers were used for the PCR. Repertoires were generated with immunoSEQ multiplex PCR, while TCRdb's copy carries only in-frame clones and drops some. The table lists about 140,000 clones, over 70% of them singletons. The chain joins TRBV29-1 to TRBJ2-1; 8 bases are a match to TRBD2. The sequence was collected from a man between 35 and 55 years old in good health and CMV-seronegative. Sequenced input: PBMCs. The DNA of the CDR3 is TGCAGCGTTGTAAATGACGGGGGGGCTCGAGAGCAGTTCTTC. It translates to CSVVNDGGAREQFF.